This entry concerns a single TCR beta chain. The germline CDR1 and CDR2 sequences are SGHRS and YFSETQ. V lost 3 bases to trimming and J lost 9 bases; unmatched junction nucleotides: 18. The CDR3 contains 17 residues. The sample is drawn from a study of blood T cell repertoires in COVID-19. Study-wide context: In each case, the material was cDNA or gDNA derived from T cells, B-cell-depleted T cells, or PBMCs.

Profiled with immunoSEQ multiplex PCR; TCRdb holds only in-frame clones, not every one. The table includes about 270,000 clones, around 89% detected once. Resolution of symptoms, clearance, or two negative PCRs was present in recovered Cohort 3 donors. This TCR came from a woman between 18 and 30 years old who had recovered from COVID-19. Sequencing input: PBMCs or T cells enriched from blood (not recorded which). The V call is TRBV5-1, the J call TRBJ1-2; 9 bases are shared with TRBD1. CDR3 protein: CASSSFPIRTGALSYTF. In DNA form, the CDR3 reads TGCGCCAGCAGCTCGTTCCCAATTCGGACAGGGGCTTTAAGCTACACCTTC.